The 4 T cell receptor beta chains below were found in one sample sequenced in a study of blood T cell repertoires in COVID-19. The table came from immunoSEQ multiplex PCR; TCRdb's copy has only in-frame clones and leaves some out. The data hold approximately 330,000 clones, with over 85% observed a single time. Sequenced sample: PBMCs or T cells enriched from blood (not recorded which). Source of these receptors: a woman in her twenties or thirties who had recovered from COVID-19.

The V gene is TRBV11-2, the J gene TRBJ2-3; D is unclear. CDR1 is SGHAT, CDR2 FQNNGV, per germline. Trimming pared 1 base from V and 7 bases from J, leaving 18 bases between. CDR3 size: 16 residues. CDR3 sequence (DNA): TGTGCCAGCAGCTTAGTTTTAGACGTGGGCGTCTATACGCAGTATTTT. Translated, it gives CASSLVLDVGVYTQYF.

This clone was counted a single time. The rearrangement links TRBV29-1 to TRBJ2-1; possibly TRBD2 for D (5 bases). Trimming removed 4 bases from V and 0 bases from J, with 22 bases in between. The CDR3 has 18 residues. From germline, CDR1 is SQVTM and CDR2 ANQGSEA. In DNA form, the CDR3 reads TGCAGCGTTGGGATACGGGGTCTTATACTAATCTCCTACAATGAGCAGTTCTTC. This translates into CSVGIRGLILISYNEQFF.

CDR3 region: CASSLIPGWEQYF. CDR3 sequence (DNA): TGTGCCAGCAGCTTAATCCCAGGGTGGGAGCAGTACTTC. This chain uses TRBV11-2 with TRBJ2-7; tentatively, D is TRBD1 (5 bases). Looked up from germline, CDR1 is SGHAT and CDR2 is FQNNGV. V lost 2 bases and J lost 7, with 12 bases in between. CDR3 length: 13 residues.

This chain joins TRBV15 and TRBJ2-7, with 9 bases aligning to TRBD1. Germline V lookup: CDR1 LNHNV, CDR2 YYDKDF (reference sequence). Germline trimming cut 4 bases from V and 5 bases from J; bases unmatched to any gene: 9. The CDR3 is 15 amino acids. The CDR3 DNA is TGTGCCACCAGCACCCCCCCGGGACAGGGAAACGAGCAGTACTTC. This gives the protein CATSTPPGQGNEQYF.